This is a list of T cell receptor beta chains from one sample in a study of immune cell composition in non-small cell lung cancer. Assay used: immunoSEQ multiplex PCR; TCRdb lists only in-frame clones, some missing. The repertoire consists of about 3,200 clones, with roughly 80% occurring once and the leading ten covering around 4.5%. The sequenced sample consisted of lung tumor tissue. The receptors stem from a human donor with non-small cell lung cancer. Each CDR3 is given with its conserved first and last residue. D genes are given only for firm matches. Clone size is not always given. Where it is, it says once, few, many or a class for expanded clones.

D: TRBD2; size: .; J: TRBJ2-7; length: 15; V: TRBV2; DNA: TGTGCCAGCGGGGAAGGGACTAGCGGGACCTACGAGCAGTACTTC; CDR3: CASGEGTSGTYEQYF
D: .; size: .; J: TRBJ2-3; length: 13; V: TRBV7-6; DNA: TGTGCCAGCACACTTAGTTCTGGAGATACGCAGTATTTT; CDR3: CASTLSSGDTQYF
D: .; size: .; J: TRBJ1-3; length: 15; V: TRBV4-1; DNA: TGCGCCAGCAGCCGCACCCGGGGGAGTGGAAACACCATATATTTT; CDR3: CASSRTRGSGNTIYF
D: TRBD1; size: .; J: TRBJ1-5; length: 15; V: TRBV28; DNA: TGTGCCAGCAGCTTCTTTAGGACAGGGAAGCAGCCCCAGCATTTT; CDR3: CASSFFRTGKQPQHF
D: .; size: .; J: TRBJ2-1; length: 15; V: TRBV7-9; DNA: TGTGCCAGCAGCCCTGAACCCCGCCTCGGGGGTGAGCAGTTCTTC; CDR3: CASSPEPRLGGEQFF
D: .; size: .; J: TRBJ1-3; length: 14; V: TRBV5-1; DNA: TGCGCCAGGCTACAGGTTTCTTCTGGAAACACCATATATTTT; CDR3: CARLQVSSGNTIYF
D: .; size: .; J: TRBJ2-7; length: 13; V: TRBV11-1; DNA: TGTGCCAGCAGCCGCCCCGGACTGACCGAGCAGTACTTC; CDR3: CASSRPGLTEQYF
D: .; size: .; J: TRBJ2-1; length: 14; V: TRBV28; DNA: TGTGCCAGCAAGCCGAAAACCTCCTACAATGAGCAGTTCTTC; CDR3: CASKPKTSYNEQFF
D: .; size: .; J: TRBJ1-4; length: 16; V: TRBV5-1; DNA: TGCGCCAGCAGCTCACTACGGGAGGGGCCATTCGGAAAACTGTTTTTT; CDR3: CASSSLREGPFGKLFF
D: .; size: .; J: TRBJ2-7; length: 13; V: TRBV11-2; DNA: TGTGCCAGCAGCTTATTCCCCGGGTACCAGCAGTACTTC; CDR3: CASSLFPGYQQYF
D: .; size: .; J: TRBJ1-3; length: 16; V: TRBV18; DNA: TGTGCCAGCTCACCAATAGCTAAGGGGAACGGAAACACCATATATTTT; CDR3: CASSPIAKGNGNTIYF
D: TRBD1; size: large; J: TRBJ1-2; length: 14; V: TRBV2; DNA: TGTGCCAGCAGTGTTCCGGGACAGGGGGATGGCTACACCTTC; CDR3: CASSVPGQGDGYTF
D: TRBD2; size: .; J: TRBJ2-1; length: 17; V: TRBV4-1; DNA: TGCGCCAGCAGCCAAGGGCCTGGAGCGGGGGGGCCGCGTGAGCAGTTCTTC; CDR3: CASSQGPGAGGPREQFF
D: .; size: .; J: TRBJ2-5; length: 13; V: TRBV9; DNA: TGTGCCAGCAGCCTGGGAGAGTGGGAGACCCAGTACTTC; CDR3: CASSLGEWETQYF
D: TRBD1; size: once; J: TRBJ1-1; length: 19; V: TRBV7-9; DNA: TGTGCCAGCAGCTTACCGTCCATCAGGACAGGGCTTATGAACACTGAAGCTTTCTTT; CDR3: CASSLPSIRTGLMNTEAFF
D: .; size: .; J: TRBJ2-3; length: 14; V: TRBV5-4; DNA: TGTGCCAGCAGTTACAGGGACCACACAGATACGCAGTATTTT; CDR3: CASSYRDHTDTQYF
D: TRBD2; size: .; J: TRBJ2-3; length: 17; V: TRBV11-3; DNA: TGTGCCAGCAGCCCGGGACTAGCGGGGGGGCACGTAGATACGCAGTATTTT; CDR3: CASSPGLAGGHVDTQYF
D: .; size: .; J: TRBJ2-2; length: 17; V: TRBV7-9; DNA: TGTGCCAGCAGGCCCCCAACAGGGAGATCGAACACCGGGGAGCTGTTTTTT; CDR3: CASRPPTGRSNTGELFF
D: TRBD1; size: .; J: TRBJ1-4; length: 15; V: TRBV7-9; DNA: TGTGCCAGCAGCTTCGGGACAGGGGAGGGAGAAAAACTGTTTTTT; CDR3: CASSFGTGEGEKLFF
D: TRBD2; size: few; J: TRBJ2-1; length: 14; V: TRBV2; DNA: TGTGCCAGCAGAGTGGCGGGGGGGTGGAATGAGCAGTTCTTC; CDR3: CASRVAGGWNEQFF
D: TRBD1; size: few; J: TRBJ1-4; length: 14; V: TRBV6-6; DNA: TGTGCCAGCAGGCCGGGACAGATTAATGAAAAACTGTTTTTT; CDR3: CASRPGQINEKLFF
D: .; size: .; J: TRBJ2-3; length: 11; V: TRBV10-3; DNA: TGTGCCATCAGTGCGAGAGATACGCAGTATTTT; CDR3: CAISARDTQYF
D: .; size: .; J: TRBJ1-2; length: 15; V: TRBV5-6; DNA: TGTGCCAGCAGCTGGTGGGAGGGGGCTAACTATGGCTACACCTTC; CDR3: CASSWWEGANYGYTF
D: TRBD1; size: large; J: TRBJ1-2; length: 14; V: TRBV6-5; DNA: TGTGCCAGCAGGCCGTTGACAGGGGACTATGGCTACACCTTC; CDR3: CASRPLTGDYGYTF
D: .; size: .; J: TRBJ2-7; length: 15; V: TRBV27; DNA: TGTGCCAGCAGGGTTTCGAGGGGGACCCCTCACGAGCAGTACTTC; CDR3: CASRVSRGTPHEQYF
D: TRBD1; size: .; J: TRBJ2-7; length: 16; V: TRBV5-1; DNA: TGCGCCAGCAGCTTGGGGTTTGGACAGGGAATGTACGAGCAGTACTTC; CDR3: CASSLGFGQGMYEQYF
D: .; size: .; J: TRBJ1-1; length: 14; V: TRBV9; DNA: TGTGCCAGCAGCGTAGGCGGGCCGTCCACTGAAGCTTTCTTT; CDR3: CASSVGGPSTEAFF
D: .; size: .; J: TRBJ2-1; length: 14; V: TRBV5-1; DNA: TGCGCCAGCAGCTTGGGAGAACAGGGAACTCTGCAGTTCTTC; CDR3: CASSLGEQGTLQFF
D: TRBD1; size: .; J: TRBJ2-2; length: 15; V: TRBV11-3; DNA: TGTGCCAGCAGCCCGTGGACAGGGGAGGGCGGGGAGCTGTTTTTT; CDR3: CASSPWTGEGGELFF
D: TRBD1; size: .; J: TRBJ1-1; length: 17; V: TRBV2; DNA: TGTGCCAGCAGTGGTTTGACAGGGGGAACCATGAACACTGAAGCTTTCTTT; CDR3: CASSGLTGGTMNTEAFF
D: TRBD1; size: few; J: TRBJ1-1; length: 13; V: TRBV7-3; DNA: TGTGCCAGCAGCTTGACAGGGGTAACTGAAGCTTTCTTT; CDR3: CASSLTGVTEAFF
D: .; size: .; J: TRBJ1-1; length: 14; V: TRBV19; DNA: TGTGCCACAGAGGACAGTGCAGGTAGGACTGAAGCTTTCTTT; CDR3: CATEDSAGRTEAFF
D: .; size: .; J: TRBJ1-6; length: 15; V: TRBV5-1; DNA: TGCGCCAGCAGCTCGTTGGGGGCTGGAAATTCACCCCTCCACTTT; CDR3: CASSSLGAGNSPLHF
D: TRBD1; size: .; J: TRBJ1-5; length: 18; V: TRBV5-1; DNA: TGCGCCAGCAGCCCGGAGGGCCCGGGACAGGGGCGAAGGCAGCCCCAGCATTTT; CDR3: CASSPEGPGQGRRQPQHF
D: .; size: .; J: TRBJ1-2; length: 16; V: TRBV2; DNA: TGTGCCAGCAGTGAGGAGGGCTCGCCCGTCTACTATGGATACACCTTC; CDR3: CASSEEGSPVYYGYTF
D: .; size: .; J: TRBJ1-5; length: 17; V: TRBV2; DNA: TGTGCCAGCAGTGAAACTGTAGCTACCTATAGCAATCAGCCCCAGCATTTT; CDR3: CASSETVATYSNQPQHF
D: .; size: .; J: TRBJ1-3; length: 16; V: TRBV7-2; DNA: TGTGCCAGTCATTCCCCCACTCAGGGATCTGGAAACACCATATATTTT; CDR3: CASHSPTQGSGNTIYF
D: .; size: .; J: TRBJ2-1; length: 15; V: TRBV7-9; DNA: TGTGCCAGCAGCTTATTAGGTCTAGCCTACAATGAGCAGTTCTTC; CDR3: CASSLLGLAYNEQFF
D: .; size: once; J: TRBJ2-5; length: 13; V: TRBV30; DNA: TGTGCCTGGAGTTTGGGCCAAAAAGGGACCCAGTACTTC; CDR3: CAWSLGQKGTQYF
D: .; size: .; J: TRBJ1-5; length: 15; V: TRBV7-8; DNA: TGTGCCAGCAGCTTGAACGGCGGGGGCAATCAGCCCCAGCATTTT; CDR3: CASSLNGGGNQPQHF
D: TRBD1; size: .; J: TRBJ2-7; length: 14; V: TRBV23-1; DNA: TGCGCCAGCAGTCTCGACAGGGGGCAAGGGGAGCAGTACTTC; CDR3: CASSLDRGQGEQYF
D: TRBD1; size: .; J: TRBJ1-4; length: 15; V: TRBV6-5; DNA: TGTGCCAGCAGTTACTCCTGGGACAGGGTAGGGAAACTGTTTTTT; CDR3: CASSYSWDRVGKLFF